Listed below are T cell receptor beta chains from one sample, sequenced in a study of blood T cell repertoires in COVID-19. Measured with immunoSEQ multiplex PCR; TCRdb has only the in-frame clones, and not every one. There are roughly 200,000 clones in the sample; more than 75% occur only once, and roughly 5.7% lies in the top ten. Sequences were obtained from peripheral blood. The receptors shown here come from a woman aged 40-49 years with COVID-19, enrolled during active disease. The CDR3 runs from the conserved cysteine through the conserved F or W. D genes are given only for firm matches. Only some rows state a clone size, as once, few, many or a class for expanded clones.

J: TRBJ1-3
V: TRBV7-3
D: NA
size: once
DNA: TGTGCCAGCAGCTCGTCGGGAGGGTACGGAAACACCATATATTTT
CDR3: CASSSSGGYGNTIYF

J: TRBJ1-6
V: TRBV27
D: NA
size: NA
DNA: TGTGCCAGCAGTTTAGGTCAGGGATCAGGTTCACCCCTCCACTTT
CDR3: CASSLGQGSGSPLHF

J: TRBJ2-1
V: TRBV6-2/TRBV6-3
D: NA
size: NA
DNA: TGTGCCAGCAGTTCCTTCGAGGCAAATGAGCAGTTCTTC
CDR3: CASSSFEANEQFF

J: TRBJ2-5
V: TRBV6-5
D: TRBD2
size: NA
DNA: TGTGCCAGCAGTCTTTCTAGCGGGGGGGGTCGGACCCAGTACTTC
CDR3: CASSLSSGGGRTQYF

J: TRBJ2-7
V: TRBV27
D: TRBD1
size: NA
DNA: TGTGCCAGCAGTTTATCCCGGACAGGGGCCTTATACGAGCAGTACTTC
CDR3: CASSLSRTGALYEQYF

J: TRBJ2-5
V: TRBV20-1
D: NA
size: NA
DNA: TGCGGGGGGAGCGATCAAGAGACCCAGTACTTC
CDR3: CGGSDQETQYF

J: TRBJ2-2
V: TRBV7-9
D: NA
size: NA
DNA: TGTGCCAGCAGCTCTACAGGGACCGGGGAGCTGTTTTTT
CDR3: CASSSTGTGELFF

J: TRBJ1-5
V: TRBV6-5
D: NA
size: NA
DNA: TGTGCCAGCAGTTACACAGGGTGGGGTCAGCCCCAGCATTTT
CDR3: CASSYTGWGQPQHF

J: TRBJ1-6
V: TRBV9
D: NA
size: NA
DNA: TGTGCCAGCAGCGAGAGGCAGAGCTCCTATAATTCACCCCTCCACTTT
CDR3: CASSERQSSYNSPLHF

J: TRBJ2-3
V: TRBV3-1/TRBV3-2
D: TRBD1
size: NA
DNA: TGTGCCAGCAGCCAAAATTTAGGGGGCCTTAGCACAGATACGCAGTATTTT
CDR3: CASSQNLGGLSTDTQYF

J: TRBJ1-4
V: TRBV2
D: TRBD1
size: NA
DNA: TGTGCCAGCTCCAGGGGGCAAGTTGCAACTAATGAAAAACTGTTTTTT
CDR3: CASSRGQVATNEKLFF

J: TRBJ2-5
V: TRBV7-2
D: NA
size: NA
DNA: TGTGCCAGCAGCTTATCCAGGGTAGAGACCCAGTACTTC
CDR3: CASSLSRVETQYF

J: TRBJ1-1
V: TRBV11-3
D: NA
size: NA
DNA: TGTGCCAGCAGCTCGGACAGTAACACTGAAGCTTTCTTT
CDR3: CASSSDSNTEAFF

J: TRBJ2-7
V: TRBV9
D: TRBD2
size: once
DNA: TGTGCCAGCAGCCTCAGACTAGCGGGACCCTACGAGCAGTACTTC
CDR3: CASSLRLAGPYEQYF

J: TRBJ1-6
V: TRBV9
D: TRBD1
size: NA
DNA: TGTGCCAGCACCACGACAGGGGGAAATAATTCACCCCTCCACTTT
CDR3: CASTTTGGNNSPLHF